Listed below are T cell receptor beta chains from one sample, sequenced in a study of blood T cell repertoires in COVID-19. Produced via immunoSEQ multiplex PCR; TCRdb's table is partial and in-frame only. The profile shows around 67,000 clones, roughly 82% of them singletons. The sample taken for sequencing was peripheral blood. Receptors originate from a man aged 80 or over with active COVID-19. Each CDR3 is given with its conserved first and last residue. Fields, in order: V gene, J gene, D gene, clone size, CDR3 DNA, CDR3 protein. A D gene is named only where the DNA matches it firmly. Clone size is not always given. Where it is, it says once, few, many or a class for expanded clones.

V gene: TRBV6-1; J gene: TRBJ1-1; D gene: -; clone size: few; CDR3 DNA: TGTGCCAGCAGTGAACAGGGATACACTGAAGCTTTCTTT; CDR3 protein: CASSEQGYTEAFF
V gene: TRBV18; J gene: TRBJ2-1; D gene: -; clone size: -; CDR3 DNA: TGTGCCAGCTCACCAGGGGGGACTGAGCAGTTCTTC; CDR3 protein: CASSPGGTEQFF
V gene: TRBV5-1; J gene: TRBJ2-1; D gene: TRBD2; clone size: -; CDR3 DNA: TGCGCCAGCAGCTTATCAACCGGGACTAGCCTCAATGAGCAGTTCTTC; CDR3 protein: CASSLSTGTSLNEQFF
V gene: TRBV7-2; J gene: TRBJ1-2; D gene: TRBD1; clone size: -; CDR3 DNA: TGTGCCAGCAGCTGGGACAGGGCCGCCTATGGCTACACCTTC; CDR3 protein: CASSWDRAAYGYTF
V gene: TRBV5-6; J gene: TRBJ1-1; D gene: -; clone size: once; CDR3 DNA: TGTGCCAGCAGTTACAGCGGCACTGAAGCTTTCTTT; CDR3 protein: CASSYSGTEAFF
V gene: TRBV30; J gene: TRBJ2-1; D gene: TRBD1; clone size: -; CDR3 DNA: TGTGCCTCATGGACAGGGGCGTACAATGAGCAGTTCTTC; CDR3 protein: CASWTGAYNEQFF
V gene: TRBV19; J gene: TRBJ1-4; D gene: TRBD1; clone size: -; CDR3 DNA: TGTGCCAGTAATACCGGGACAGGGTATGAAAAACTGTTTTTT; CDR3 protein: CASNTGTGYEKLFF
V gene: TRBV19; J gene: TRBJ1-5; D gene: -; clone size: once; CDR3 DNA: TGTGCCAGTAGTAATGGACAGCTCAATCAGCCCCAGCATTTT; CDR3 protein: CASSNGQLNQPQHF
V gene: TRBV3-1/TRBV3-2; J gene: TRBJ1-6; D gene: TRBD1; clone size: -; CDR3 DNA: TGTGCCAGCAGCCCCACAGGGGGTAATTCACCCCTCCACTTT; CDR3 protein: CASSPTGGNSPLHF
V gene: TRBV2; J gene: TRBJ2-1; D gene: TRBD1; clone size: -; CDR3 DNA: TGTGCCAGCAGCTACTCACTCGGGACAGGTTATGGTGAGCAGTTCTTC; CDR3 protein: CASSYSLGTGYGEQFF
V gene: TRBV4-2; J gene: TRBJ2-1; D gene: TRBD2; clone size: -; CDR3 DNA: TGTGCCAGCAGCCGGCAGGGGCCTAGCGGGGGCCTTAGCTCCTACAATGAGCAGTTCTTC; CDR3 protein: CASSRQGPSGGLSSYNEQFF
V gene: TRBV15; J gene: TRBJ1-5; D gene: -; clone size: -; CDR3 DNA: TGTGCCACCAGTCCTCTTACAGGGTCGGACAATCAGCCCCAGCATTTT; CDR3 protein: CATSPLTGSDNQPQHF
V gene: TRBV27; J gene: TRBJ2-1; D gene: TRBD2; clone size: -; CDR3 DNA: TGTGCCAGCAGTTCAACTAGCGGAACGGGACACAATATTCGCAGGCAGTTCTTC; CDR3 protein: CASSSTSGTGHNIRRQFF
V gene: TRBV6-2/TRBV6-3; J gene: TRBJ1-6; D gene: TRBD1; clone size: -; CDR3 DNA: TGTGCCAGCAGTTCAGGGGGCGCGGTGACACCCCTCCACTTT; CDR3 protein: CASSSGGAVTPLHF
V gene: TRBV28; J gene: TRBJ2-1; D gene: TRBD2; clone size: once; CDR3 DNA: TGTGCCAGCAGGCGCACTAGCGGGGTCTACAATGAGCAGTTCTTC; CDR3 protein: CASRRTSGVYNEQFF